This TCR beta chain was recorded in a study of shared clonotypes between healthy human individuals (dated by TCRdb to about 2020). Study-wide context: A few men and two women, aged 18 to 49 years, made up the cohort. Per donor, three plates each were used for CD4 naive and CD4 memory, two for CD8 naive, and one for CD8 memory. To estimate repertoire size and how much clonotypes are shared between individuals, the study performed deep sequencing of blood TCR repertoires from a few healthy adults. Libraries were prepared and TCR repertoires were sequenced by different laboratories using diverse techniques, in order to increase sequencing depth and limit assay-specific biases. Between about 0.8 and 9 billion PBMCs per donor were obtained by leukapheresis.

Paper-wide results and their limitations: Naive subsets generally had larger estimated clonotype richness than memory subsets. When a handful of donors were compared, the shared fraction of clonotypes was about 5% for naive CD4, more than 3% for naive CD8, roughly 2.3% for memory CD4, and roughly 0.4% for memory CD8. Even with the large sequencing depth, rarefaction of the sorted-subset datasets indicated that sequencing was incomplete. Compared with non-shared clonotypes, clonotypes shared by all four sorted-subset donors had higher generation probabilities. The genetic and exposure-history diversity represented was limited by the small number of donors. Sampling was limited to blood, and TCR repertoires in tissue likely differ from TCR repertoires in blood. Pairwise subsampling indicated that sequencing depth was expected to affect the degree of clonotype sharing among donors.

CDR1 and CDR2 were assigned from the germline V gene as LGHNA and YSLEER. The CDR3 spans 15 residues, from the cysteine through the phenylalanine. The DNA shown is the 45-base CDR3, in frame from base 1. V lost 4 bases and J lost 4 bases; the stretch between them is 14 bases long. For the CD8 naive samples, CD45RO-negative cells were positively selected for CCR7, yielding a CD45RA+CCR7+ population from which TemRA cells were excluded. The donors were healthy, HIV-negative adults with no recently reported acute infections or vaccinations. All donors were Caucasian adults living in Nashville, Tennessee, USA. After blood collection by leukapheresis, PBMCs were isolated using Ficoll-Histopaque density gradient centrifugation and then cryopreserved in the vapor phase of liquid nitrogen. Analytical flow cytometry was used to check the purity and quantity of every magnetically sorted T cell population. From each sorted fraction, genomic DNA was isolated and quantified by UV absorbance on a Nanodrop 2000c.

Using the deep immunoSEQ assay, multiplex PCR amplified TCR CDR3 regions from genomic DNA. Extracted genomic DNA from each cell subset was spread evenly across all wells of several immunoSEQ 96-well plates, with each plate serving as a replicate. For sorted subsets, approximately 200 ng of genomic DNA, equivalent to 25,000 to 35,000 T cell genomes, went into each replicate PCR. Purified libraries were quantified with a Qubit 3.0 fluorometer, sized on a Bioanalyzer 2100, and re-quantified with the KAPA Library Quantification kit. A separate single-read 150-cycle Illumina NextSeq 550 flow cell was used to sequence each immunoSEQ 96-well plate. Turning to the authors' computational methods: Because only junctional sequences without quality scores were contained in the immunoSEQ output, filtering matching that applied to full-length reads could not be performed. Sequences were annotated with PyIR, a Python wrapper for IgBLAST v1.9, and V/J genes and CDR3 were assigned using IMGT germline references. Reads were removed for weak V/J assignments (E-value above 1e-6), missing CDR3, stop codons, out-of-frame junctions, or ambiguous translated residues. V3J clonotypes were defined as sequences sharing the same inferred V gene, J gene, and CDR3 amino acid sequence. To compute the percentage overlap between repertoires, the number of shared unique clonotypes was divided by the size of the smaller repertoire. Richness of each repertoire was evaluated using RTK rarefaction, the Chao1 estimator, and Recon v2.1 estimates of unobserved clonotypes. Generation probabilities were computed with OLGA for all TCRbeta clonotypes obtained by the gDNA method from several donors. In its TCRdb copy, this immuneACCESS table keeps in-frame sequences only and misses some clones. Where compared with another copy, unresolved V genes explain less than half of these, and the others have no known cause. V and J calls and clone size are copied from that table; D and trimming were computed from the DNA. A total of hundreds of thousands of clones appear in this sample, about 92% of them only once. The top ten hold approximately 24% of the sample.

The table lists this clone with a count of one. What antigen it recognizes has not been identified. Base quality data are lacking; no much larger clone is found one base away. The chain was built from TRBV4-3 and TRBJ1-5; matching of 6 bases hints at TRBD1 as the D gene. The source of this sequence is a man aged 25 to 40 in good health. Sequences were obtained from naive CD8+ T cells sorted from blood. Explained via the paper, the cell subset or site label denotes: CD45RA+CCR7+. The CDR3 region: CASSPRQAGNQPQHF. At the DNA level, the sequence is TGCGCCAGCAGCCCAAGACAGGCTGGAAATCAGCCCCAGCATTTT.